This T cell receptor beta chain was sequenced during a study of spatial heterogeneity in lung cancer. This CDR3 has 11 residues. Per germline, CDR1 MGHDK and CDR2 SYGVNS. Trimming shortened V by 3 bases and J by 5 bases, and 3 bases separated the two germline ends. In this sample, this clonotype turned up many times. Using its own MiXCR run on the 5' RACE reads, TCRdb lists one record per CDR3 protein. Of about 82,000 distinct CDR3 sequences in the sample, around 12% were seen once. The time point was: sample taken at primary tumor resection. The input material, whole RNA from tumor, nontumor lung or frozen PBMC, was sequenced unsorted. The approximately 72 donors had untreated early-stage non-small cell lung cancer.

The TCR comes from a male donor with early-stage non-small cell lung cancer. V usage is TRBV25-1 and J usage is TRBJ2-3; D remains unclear. The sample was PBMCs, taken at surgery. This chain's CDR3 is CASSEEDTQYF. The CDR3 region has the DNA TGTGCCAGCAGTGAGGAAGATACGCAGTATTTT.